A selection of T cell receptor beta chains follows, all from one sample in a study of cytomegalovirus exposure and HLA in healthy donors. Using immunoSEQ multiplex PCR, the repertoire was profiled, and TCRdb retains in-frame clones only, with some absent. The sample has around 300,000 clones, 70% to 90% seen once. The sequenced material came from PBMCs. These receptors were collected from a man aged 25 to 45 in good health and CMV-seronegative. Both conserved end residues are part of each CDR3. Each record gives: D gene, J gene, V gene, clone size, CDR3 DNA, CDR3 protein. A D gene is named only where the DNA matches it firmly. Only some rows state a clone size, as once, few, many or a class for expanded clones.

d_call: .
j_call: TRBJ2-5
v_call: TRBV19
clone_size: .
cdr3_nt: TGTGCCAGTAGTACAGGTGGGCAAGAGACCCAGTACTTC
cdr3_aa: CASSTGGQETQYF

d_call: .
j_call: TRBJ2-5
v_call: TRBV6-5
clone_size: .
cdr3_nt: TGTGCCAGCAGTTCTACAGGGCGGGAGACCCAGTACTTC
cdr3_aa: CASSSTGRETQYF

d_call: TRBD2
j_call: TRBJ2-5
v_call: TRBV18
clone_size: .
cdr3_nt: TGTGCCAGCTCACCACCGGCGCTAGCGGGGGGAGAGACCCAGTACTTC
cdr3_aa: CASSPPALAGGETQYF

d_call: .
j_call: TRBJ1-3
v_call: TRBV10-1
clone_size: .
cdr3_nt: TGCGCCAGCATCTGGCGGCAGAGCTCTGGAAACACCATATATTTT
cdr3_aa: CASIWRQSSGNTIYF

d_call: .
j_call: TRBJ2-7
v_call: TRBV5-1
clone_size: few
cdr3_nt: TGCGCCAGCAGCTTAGGTGGCGGGGCGAGCTACGAGCAGTACTTC
cdr3_aa: CASSLGGGASYEQYF

d_call: TRBD1
j_call: TRBJ2-7
v_call: TRBV6-6
clone_size: .
cdr3_nt: TGTGCCAGCAGTGTGGGGACAGGGAACTCCTGGGGGCAGTACTTC
cdr3_aa: CASSVGTGNSWGQYF

d_call: .
j_call: TRBJ2-3
v_call: TRBV18
clone_size: .
cdr3_nt: TGTGCCAGCTCACCCCTTCCACCCCGGGTAACAGATACGCAGTATTTT
cdr3_aa: CASSPLPPRVTDTQYF

d_call: TRBD1
j_call: TRBJ2-7
v_call: TRBV27
clone_size: .
cdr3_nt: TGTGCCAGCAGTTTAAACAGGGGACACGAGCAGTACTTC
cdr3_aa: CASSLNRGHEQYF

d_call: TRBD1
j_call: TRBJ2-1
v_call: TRBV7-6
clone_size: .
cdr3_nt: TGTGCCAGCAGCCTCCGACAGGGACAAAATGAGCAGTTCTTC
cdr3_aa: CASSLRQGQNEQFF

d_call: TRBD2
j_call: TRBJ2-5
v_call: TRBV7-6
clone_size: .
cdr3_nt: TGTGCCAGCAGCTTCTCTAGCGGGGGCCCCCAAGAGACCCAGTACTTC
cdr3_aa: CASSFSSGGPQETQYF

d_call: .
j_call: TRBJ1-5
v_call: TRBV6-1
clone_size: once
cdr3_nt: TGTGCCAGCAGTGAAGGGGCGGATAGTAGGGGCATTTATGTCCCCCAGCATTTT
cdr3_aa: CASSEGADSRGIYVPQHF

d_call: .
j_call: TRBJ1-3
v_call: TRBV28
clone_size: .
cdr3_nt: TGTGCCAGCACCATCCAGGTCAGCTCTGGAAACACCATATATTTT
cdr3_aa: CASTIQVSSGNTIYF

d_call: TRBD1
j_call: TRBJ1-4
v_call: TRBV15
clone_size: .
cdr3_nt: TGTGCCACCAGCACAGGACAGGACCTGGAAAAACTGTTTTTT
cdr3_aa: CATSTGQDLEKLFF

d_call: .
j_call: TRBJ2-7
v_call: TRBV2
clone_size: .
cdr3_nt: TGTGCCAGCAGTGCGGGACAAACCTACGAGCAGTACTTC
cdr3_aa: CASSAGQTYEQYF

d_call: TRBD2
j_call: TRBJ2-1
v_call: TRBV7-8
clone_size: .
cdr3_nt: TGTGCCAGCAGCTTGACTAGCGGGAGAAGTTACAATGAGCAGTTCTTC
cdr3_aa: CASSLTSGRSYNEQFF

d_call: TRBD1
j_call: TRBJ1-1
v_call: TRBV5-1
clone_size: .
cdr3_nt: TGCGCCAGCAGTTCGACAGGGTACACTGAAGCTTTCTTT
cdr3_aa: CASSSTGYTEAFF

d_call: .
j_call: TRBJ1-1
v_call: TRBV4-1
clone_size: .
cdr3_nt: TGCGCCAGCAGCCAAGATGTACACAGAGAAGCTTTCTTT
cdr3_aa: CASSQDVHREAFF

d_call: .
j_call: TRBJ2-7
v_call: TRBV4-3
clone_size: .
cdr3_nt: TGCGCCAGCAGCCAAGTTCCGGGGTTGGGCCACGAGCAGTACTTC
cdr3_aa: CASSQVPGLGHEQYF

d_call: TRBD1
j_call: TRBJ2-7
v_call: TRBV15
clone_size: .
cdr3_nt: TGTGCCACCAGCAGAGATCGGACAGGGAATTACGAGCAGTACTTC
cdr3_aa: CATSRDRTGNYEQYF

d_call: .
j_call: TRBJ2-2
v_call: TRBV28
clone_size: .
cdr3_nt: TGTGCCAGCAGTTTGCTTAAGAATGGCCAAAACACCGGGGAGCTGTTTTTT
cdr3_aa: CASSLLKNGQNTGELFF

d_call: .
j_call: TRBJ1-1
v_call: TRBV9
clone_size: .
cdr3_nt: TGTGCCAGCAGCGTAGCTTCGGGGGGAACTGAAGCTTTCTTT
cdr3_aa: CASSVASGGTEAFF

d_call: TRBD2
j_call: TRBJ2-5
v_call: TRBV6-5
clone_size: .
cdr3_nt: TGTGCCAGCAGTCCCGGGACTACACAAGAGACCCAGTACTTC
cdr3_aa: CASSPGTTQETQYF

d_call: .
j_call: TRBJ1-5
v_call: TRBV27
clone_size: .
cdr3_nt: TGTGCCAGCAGTTTGTCGGGGGGCAATCAGCCCCAGCATTTT
cdr3_aa: CASSLSGGNQPQHF

d_call: .
j_call: TRBJ1-1
v_call: TRBV11-3
clone_size: once
cdr3_nt: TGTGCCAGCAGCCAGGCGGTAGGGGATGAAGCTTTCTTT
cdr3_aa: CASSQAVGDEAFF

d_call: .
j_call: TRBJ2-7
v_call: TRBV5-1
clone_size: .
cdr3_nt: TGCGCCAGCAGCTCCTTGGCAAGCTCCTACGAGCAGTACTTC
cdr3_aa: CASSSLASSYEQYF

d_call: .
j_call: TRBJ2-2
v_call: TRBV7-2
clone_size: .
cdr3_nt: TGTGCCAGCAGCTTAAGAGTTACCACCGGGGAGCTGTTTTTT
cdr3_aa: CASSLRVTTGELFF

d_call: .
j_call: TRBJ2-3
v_call: TRBV19
clone_size: .
cdr3_nt: TGTGCCAGTAGTAGCGGCGAGTTCTCAGATACGCAGTATTTT
cdr3_aa: CASSSGEFSDTQYF

d_call: .
j_call: TRBJ2-7
v_call: TRBV6-5
clone_size: .
cdr3_nt: TGTGCCAGCATCCCGGACAGCTACGAGCAGTACTTC
cdr3_aa: CASIPDSYEQYF

d_call: .
j_call: TRBJ1-1
v_call: TRBV6-6
clone_size: .
cdr3_nt: TGTGCCAGCAGACACACGGGTTACACTGAAGCTTTCTTT
cdr3_aa: CASRHTGYTEAFF

d_call: TRBD1
j_call: TRBJ1-4
v_call: TRBV5-1
clone_size: .
cdr3_nt: TGCGCCAGCAGCTTGACAGGGGGCGGAGAAAAACTGTTTTTT
cdr3_aa: CASSLTGGGEKLFF

d_call: .
j_call: TRBJ1-2
v_call: TRBV2
clone_size: few
cdr3_nt: TGTGCCACCCGAGTATACGGCTACACCTTC
cdr3_aa: CATRVYGYTF

d_call: .
j_call: TRBJ1-4
v_call: TRBV18
clone_size: .
cdr3_nt: TGTGCCAGCTCTGAGTATGAAAAACTGTTTTTT
cdr3_aa: CASSEYEKLFF

d_call: .
j_call: TRBJ1-5
v_call: TRBV19
clone_size: .
cdr3_nt: TGTGCCAGTAGTATAATCCGACAGATCAATCAGCCCCAGCATTTT
cdr3_aa: CASSIIRQINQPQHF

d_call: TRBD1
j_call: TRBJ1-1
v_call: TRBV19
clone_size: .
cdr3_nt: TGTGCCAGTAGTATGGAGGGGGCAGGTACTGAAGCTTTCTTT
cdr3_aa: CASSMEGAGTEAFF

d_call: TRBD1
j_call: TRBJ2-2
v_call: TRBV6-6
clone_size: .
cdr3_nt: TGTGCCAGCAGTTTCCTTGGACAGGGCGCGTCCGGGGAGCTGTTTTTT
cdr3_aa: CASSFLGQGASGELFF

d_call: TRBD2
j_call: TRBJ2-1
v_call: TRBV5-1
clone_size: once
cdr3_nt: TGCGCCAGCAGCATATTAGCGGGCTCCTACAATGAGCAGTTCTTC
cdr3_aa: CASSILAGSYNEQFF

d_call: .
j_call: TRBJ1-2
v_call: TRBV9
clone_size: once
cdr3_nt: TGTGCCAGCAGCCGGGGTGCTACGGATGGCTACACCTTC
cdr3_aa: CASSRGATDGYTF

d_call: .
j_call: TRBJ1-1
v_call: TRBV27
clone_size: .
cdr3_nt: TGTGCCAGCAGACAGAACCGGGAAGCTTTCTTT
cdr3_aa: CASRQNREAFF

d_call: .
j_call: TRBJ2-7
v_call: TRBV6-5
clone_size: few
cdr3_nt: TGTGCCAGCGGACACTACGAGCAGTACTTC
cdr3_aa: CASGHYEQYF

d_call: TRBD1
j_call: TRBJ1-1
v_call: TRBV5-1
clone_size: .
cdr3_nt: TGCGCCAGCGCAAAGGAGACAGGGGCTAACACTGAAGCTTTCTTT
cdr3_aa: CASAKETGANTEAFF

d_call: TRBD1
j_call: TRBJ2-1
v_call: TRBV5-8
clone_size: few
cdr3_nt: TGTGCCAGCAGCTTGGGACAGGGTTCTCTCAATGAGCAGTTCTTC
cdr3_aa: CASSLGQGSLNEQFF

d_call: TRBD1
j_call: TRBJ1-1
v_call: TRBV29-1
clone_size: .
cdr3_nt: TGCAGCGTGGCCGTTACCGACAGGGTGGATGCTTTCTTT
cdr3_aa: CSVAVTDRVDAFF